What follows are 30 T cell receptor beta chains derived from one specimen sequenced in a study of blood T cells in healthy people across ages. Sample-barcoded 5' priming and a J-beta primer mix drove a second PCR of about 6 to 12 cycles. TCRdb re-called the 5' RACE reads through MiXCR, storing one row per CDR3 protein. Altogether roughly 800,000 distinct CDR3 sequences are present, about 36% being singletons, with the ten largest covering 10% to 15%. Material for sequencing was blood. These receptors were obtained from a man between 18 and 35 years old in good health.

This clonotype was detected only a few times. The genes are TRBV5-1 and TRBJ1-2, with D maybe TRBD1 (5 bases). V lost 4 bases and J 0 bases, leaving 10 bases between the germline ends. The germline V gene has CDR1 SGHRS and CDR2 YFSETQ. The CDR3 length is 14 residues. In DNA, the CDR3 is TGCGCCAGCAGCGTACAGGAAACTAACTATGGCTACACCTTC. This encodes CASSVQETNYGYTF.

The sample holds one count of this clonotype. This chain connects TRBV4-1 to TRBJ2-3; D is undetermined. The V gene's germline CDR1 is MGHRA and CDR2 YSYEKL. The CDR3 is made up of 13 amino acids. With 2 bases removed from V and 4 bases from J, the gap between germline ends came to 7 bases. Here the CDR3 DNA reads TGCGCCAGCAGCCAAACACCTTCAGATACGCAGTATTTT. Residues: CASSQTPSDTQYF.

The chain is built from TRBV4-1 and TRBJ1-1; D is undetermined. V was cut by 1 base and J by 2 bases, with 8 bases left in between. CDR3 length equals 14 residues. CDR1 MGHRA and CDR2 YSYEKL come from the germline V gene. The CDR3 is CASSQARKNTEAFF. CDR3 nucleotide sequence: TGCGCCAGCAGCCAAGCCCGGAAAAACACTGAAGCTTTCTTT.

This clonotype was observed many times. CDR3 sequence reads: CASSLIRLTADTQYF. CDR3 nucleotides: TGTGCCAGCAGTTTAATAAGACTCACAGCGGATACGCAGTATTTT. This sequence joins TRBV7-2 and TRBJ2-3; unclear D gene. Germline values: CDR1 SGHTA, CDR2 FQGNSA. Trimming shortened V by 6 bases and J by 6 bases, and 19 bases separated the two germline ends. This CDR3 contains 15 residues.

The J gene is TRBJ2-1, the V gene TRBV7-8; 15 nucleotides line up with TRBD2. Germline V CDR1 and CDR2: SGHVS, FQNEAQ. The V segment lost 5 bases and the J segment 9 bases; nucleotides outside the gene matches: 8. The length of the CDR3 is 16 residues. DNA of the CDR3: TGTGCCAGCAGCCTCGGACTAGCGGGAGGGCCTACTGAGCAGTTCTTC. The encoded protein is CASSLGLAGGPTEQFF.

For this clonotype: A junction end diverges from the germline sequence, so it may reflect a read error. The chain carries TRBV9 and TRBJ2-7; tentative D call: TRBD2 (5 bases). The germline V gene encodes CDR1 SGDLS and CDR2 YYNGEE. The CDR3 sequence is 14 residues long. The CDR3 coding sequence is TGTGCCAGCAGCCCTCACGACGCCGACTACGAGCAGAACTTC. The encoded protein is CASSPHDADYEQNF.

This clonotype has just a few counts. V gene TRBV7-9 combines with J gene TRBJ2-1; 14 bases are shared with TRBD2. This CDR3 comprises 17 residues. J was trimmed by 7 bases and V by 5 bases; bases with no gene match: 10. Per the germline V gene, CDR1 is SEHNR and CDR2 is FQNEAQ (reference sequence). CDR3: CASSTSTSGGAKNEQFF. The DNA for the CDR3 is TGTGCCAGCAGCACCTCGACTAGCGGGGGGGCTAAGAATGAGCAGTTCTTC. Full variable domain (rest looked up from reference TRBV7-9 and TRBJ2-1): DTGVSQNPRHKITKRGQNVTFRCDPISEHNRLYWYRQTLGQGPEFLTYFQNEAQLEKSRLLSDRFSAERPKGSFSTLEIQRTEQGDSAMYLCASSTSTSGGAKNEQFFGPGTRLTVL.

CDR3 protein: CASSAQGGDQPQHF. The CDR3 DNA is TGTGCCAGCAGTGCACAGGGAGGGGATCAGCCCCAGCATTTT. The chain couples TRBV2 to TRBJ1-5; D may be TRBD1 (6 bases). Trimming took off 4 bases at V and 5 bases at J, with 12 bases between the two ends. The CDR3 has 14 amino acids. Germline V gene sequence: CDR1 SNHLY, CDR2 FYNNEI.

As regards this clonotype: The junction differs from germline at one of its ends, possibly a read error. The chain is built from TRBV10-3 and TRBJ2-7; 7 nucleotides align to TRBD1. Germline CDR1 reads ENHRY; CDR2 reads SYGVKD. This CDR3 region has 11 residues. CDR3 in amino acids: CAIREYRGWYF. CDR3 in DNA: TGTGCCATCAGAGAGTACAGGGGATGGTACTTC.

This clonotype occurred a few times. The rearrangement joins TRBV5-6 to TRBJ2-3, with TRBD2 matching 9 bases. Per the germline V gene, CDR1 is SGHDT and CDR2 is YYEEEE. This CDR3 is 16 amino acids long. The ends lost 5 bases at V and 1 base at J; junction bases unmatched: 8. In DNA form, the CDR3 reads TGTGCCAGCAGGAATGGGGGACTAGCCGGCACAGATACGCAGTATTTT. Amino acid sequence: CASRNGGLAGTDTQYF.

A note on this clonotype: With a much larger clone just one base away, this may be a read error. The CDR3 region is CSALGVRNNSPLHF. The CDR3 nucleotides read TGCAGTGCCCTCGGCGTCCGCAATAATTCACCCCTCCACTTT. The J gene is TRBJ1-6, the V gene TRBV20-1; D not certain. The CDR3 runs to 14 residues. V was shortened by 6 bases and J by 5 bases, with 14 bases between the two germline ends. The V gene's germline CDR1 is DFQATT and CDR2 SNEGSKA (reference sequence).

The rearrangement links TRBV9 to TRBJ1-1, with D perhaps matching TRBD1 (5 bases). Germline V lookup: CDR1 SGDLS, CDR2 YYNGEE. The CDR3 totals 15 residues. Trimming took off 4 bases at V and 0 bases at J, with 13 bases between the two ends. As DNA, the CDR3 is TGTGCCAGCAGCCCCGACCGGGGGATGAACACTGAAGCTTTCTTT. Protein product: CASSPDRGMNTEAFF.

Comments on this clonotype: A much more abundant neighbour one base away suggests this may be a read error. V is TRBV7-2 and J is TRBJ2-1; D could derive from TRBD1 or TRBD2 (5 bases each). V was clipped by 1 base and J by 13 bases, with 17 bases between them. Germline CDR1 SGHTA, CDR2 FQGNSA. CDR3 length equals 14 residues. CDR3 protein: CASSLVGAEETQFF. DNA for the CDR3: TGTGCCAGCAGCTTAGTCGGGGCTGAGGAGACCCAGTTCTTC.

This clonotype was observed at least ten times. V is TRBV20-1 and J is TRBJ1-2; D is perhaps TRBD1 (5 bases). The CDR3 is 14 amino acids. V lost 4 bases and J lost 8, with 20 bases in between. CDR1 and CDR2 from the germline V gene are DFQATT and SNEGSKA (reference sequence). The CDR3 sequence: CSANRPGDYDGYTF. The CDR3 nucleotides are TGCAGTGCTAATCGGCCGGGGGACTACGACGGCTACACCTTC.

This clonotype was picked up a small number of times. The J gene is TRBJ2-5, the V gene TRBV10-3; D possibly corresponds to TRBD2 (5 bases). The CDR3 loop spans 13 amino acids. Germline-derived CDR1 and CDR2 are ENHRY and SYGVKD. Trimming cost V 3 bases and J 5 bases, with 10 bases left between them. The CDR3 region has the DNA TGTGCCATCAGTGAATCACCGGGGGAGACCCAGTACTTC. Translated, it gives CAISESPGETQYF.

Only a few counts were recorded for this clonotype. The chain links TRBV9 to TRBJ2-5; the D gene could be TRBD1 or TRBD2 (5 bases each). This CDR3 is 15 amino acids long. Per the germline V gene, CDR1 is SGDLS and CDR2 is YYNGEE. Trimming left V 0 bases short and J 2 bases short, with 11 bases between. The CDR3 bases are TGTGCCAGCAGCGTAGTACGGGACGGTCAAGAGACCCAGTACTTC. Translation gives CASSVVRDGQETQYF.

This chain connects TRBV21-1 to TRBJ1-5; the table assigns TRBD1, which was not confirmed against the DNA. TRBV21-1 is marked as a pseudogene. This CDR3 has 15 residues. This CDR3 reads CASSTTGTGTRPQHF. Written as DNA, the CDR3 is TGTGCCAGCAGCACAACCGGGACAGGGACTAGGCCCCAGCATTTT.

This clonotype has only a few counts. The DNA of the CDR3 is TGTGCCAGCAGTTTTGTGGCAGGAGGCAATGAGCAGTTCTTC. The encoded protein is CASSFVAGGNEQFF. This chain joins TRBV12-3 or TRBV12-4 and TRBJ2-1, with a possible D match to TRBD2 (5 bases). The CDR3 length is 14 residues. V was cut by 3 bases and J by 6 bases, with 12 bases left in between.

The chain has TRBV7-2 and TRBJ1-2, with TRBD1 identical over 10 bases. V was pared by 3 bases and J by 4 bases, with 11 bases of the junction left unmatched. Germline loops: CDR1 SGHTA, CDR2 FQGNSA. The CDR3 length is 17 residues. The CDR3 nucleotides are TGTGCCAGCAGCTTCCCGGGACAGGGGACGGCGGGCTATGGCTACACCTTC. It translates to CASSFPGQGTAGYGYTF. The full variable domain, with the rest looked up from reference TRBV7-2 and TRBJ1-2, is GAGVSQSPSNKVTEKGKDVELRCDPISGHTALYWYRQSLGQGLEFLIYFQGNSAPDKSGLPSDRFSAERTGGSVSTLTIQRTQQEDSAVYLCASSFPGQGTAGYGYTFGSGTRLTVV.

This clonotype was counted only a few times. V and J are TRBV7-9 and TRBJ2-5; tentatively, D is TRBD1 (6 bases). With 5 bases removed from V and 1 base from J, the gap between germline ends came to 14 bases. The CDR3 runs to 15 residues. Germline CDR1 SEHNR, CDR2 FQNEAQ (reference sequence). DNA for the CDR3: TGTGCCAGCAGCCCATACAGGGTGCCCCAAGAGACCCAGTACTTC. Its translation: CASSPYRVPQETQYF. The full variable domain, completed using reference TRBV7-9 and TRBJ2-5, is DTGVSQNPRHKITKRGQNVTFRCDPISEHNRLYWYRQTLGQGPEFLTYFQNEAQLEKSRLLSDRFSAERPKGSFSTLEIQRTEQGDSAMYLCASSPYRVPQETQYFGPGTRLLVL.

The sample holds a few counts of this clonotype. The V and J genes are TRBV20-1 and TRBJ2-3, with D uncertain. This CDR3 comprises 14 residues. Looked up from germline, CDR1 is DFQATT and CDR2 is SNEGSKA (reference sequence). Trimming stripped 0 bases from V and 2 bases from J, with 9 bases between. The CDR3 reads CSARDGKTTDTQYF. The CDR3, as DNA: TGCAGTGCTAGAGATGGGAAGACCACAGATACGCAGTATTTT.

The chain has TRBV28 and TRBJ1-5, with unresolved D. Germline CDR1 MDHEN, CDR2 SYDVKM. The CDR3 covers 13 residues. Trimming took off 5 bases at V and 4 bases at J, with 9 bases between the two ends. CDR3 protein: CASSNDGNQPQHF. CDR3 coding DNA: TGTGCCAGCAGTAATGACGGGAATCAGCCCCAGCATTTT.

V and J are TRBV4-2 and TRBJ2-3; 8 bases match TRBD1. The germline gives CDR1 LGHNA, CDR2 YNFKEQ. The CDR3 length is 16 residues. V trimming: 3 bases; J trimming: 1 base; junction bases outside the gene matches: 6. CDR3 region: CASSQVGTGRTDTQYF. CDR3 in DNA: TGTGCCAGCAGCCAGGTCGGGACAGGTCGCACAGATACGCAGTATTTT.

This clonotype came up many times. The V gene is TRBV7-9, the J gene TRBJ2-1; 9 positions agree with TRBD2. This CDR3 comprises 15 residues. Germline V gives CDR1 SEHNR, CDR2 FQNEAQ (reference sequence). Losses at the gene ends were 2 bases for V and 6 bases for J; bases not matched to a gene: 5. For the CDR3, the DNA is TGTGCCAGCAGCTTACAGCGGGGGGCCGCCAATGAGCAGTTCTTC. Protein sequence: CASSLQRGAANEQFF.

This clonotype was recorded only once. A much bigger clone sits one base away, suggesting this may be a read error. The chain has TRBV5-1 and TRBJ1-2; D ambiguous. The CDR3 covers 15 residues. Germline CDR1 and CDR2: SGHRS and YFSETQ. Trimming removed 3 bases at V and 4 bases at J, with 16 bases between. The CDR3 loop is CASSCGILETYGYTF. The CDR3 DNA follows: TGCGCCAGCAGCTGTGGCATCCTCGAAACCTATGGCTACACCTTC.

Only a few counts were recorded for this clonotype. The V call is TRBV4-3, the J call TRBJ2-1; D uncertain. CDR1 is LGHNA and CDR2 is YSLEER in the germline V gene. The V and J ends lost 0 bases and 4 bases respectively, with 10 bases between them. The CDR3 runs to 15 residues. DNA of the CDR3: TGCGCCAGCAGCCAAGATATTCGGCAGTACAATGAGCAGTTCTTC. Protein sequence: CASSQDIRQYNEQFF.

This clonotype has at least ten counts. The chain joins TRBV12-3 or TRBV12-4 to TRBJ2-3; D perhaps matches TRBD2 (5 bases). This CDR3 contains 13 residues. V shed 5 bases and J shed 5 bases, with 11 bases lying between them. In DNA, the CDR3 is TGTGCCAGCAGTCGTGGACTGTTAGATACGCAGTATTTT. Amino acids: CASSRGLLDTQYF.

As regards this clonotype: This clone may be a read error of a much larger clone one base away. The V gene is TRBV12-3 or TRBV12-4, the J gene TRBJ1-2, with D possibly being TRBD1 (6 bases). The length of the CDR3 is 14 residues. Trimming took off 5 bases at V and 2 bases at J, with 12 bases between the two ends. Here the CDR3 DNA reads TGTGCCAGCAGTCCAGCCGGGACAAACTATGGCTACACCTTC. It is translated as CASSPAGTNYGYTF.

This clonotype was detected only a few times. CDR3: CATQGASYGYTF. CDR3 DNA: TGTGCCACCCAAGGGGCTTCATATGGCTACACCTTC. This chain uses TRBV12-3 or TRBV12-4 with TRBJ1-2, with D maybe TRBD1 (5 bases). V lost 10 bases and J lost 5, with 14 bases in between. The CDR3 spans 12 residues.

This chain connects TRBV6-6 to TRBJ1-1; no clear D gene. Germline V gene lookup returns CDR1 MNHNY and CDR2 SVGAGI (reference sequence). The CDR3 has 15 residues. Trimming took 8 bases from V and 1 from J, leaving 17 bases between them. CDR3 amino acids: CASASGRVGNTEAFF. CDR3 DNA: TGTGCCAGCGCCTCGGGAAGGGTGGGGAACACTGAAGCTTTCTTT.